The rows below give T cell receptor beta chains drawn from one sample of a study of cytomegalovirus exposure and HLA in healthy donors. Assay: immunoSEQ multiplex PCR; the TCRdb copy retains only in-frame clones and omits some. The sample yields some 150,000 clones, around 81% seen once. Sequenced input: PBMCs. These receptors came from a man between 40 and 49 years old in good health and CMV-seropositive. CDR3s include the opening cysteine and the closing phenylalanine or tryptophan. D genes are given only for firm matches. Not every row has a clone size; where given, it reads once, few, many or a size class.

v_gene	len	j_gene	d_gene	abundance	CDR3nt	CDR3aa
TRBV7-3	14	TRBJ2-1	.	once	TGTGCCAGCAGCAAAACAGGGAGTGGCAATGAGCAGTTCTTC	CASSKTGSGNEQFF
TRBV6-5	15	TRBJ2-5	TRBD2	.	TGTGCCAGCAGTTACAAGGGACTAGCCGGTGAGACCCAGTACTTC	CASSYKGLAGETQYF
TRBV30	13	TRBJ1-4	TRBD1	.	TGTGCCTGGAGTCCGGACAGGTGGGAAAAACTGTTTTTT	CAWSPDRWEKLFF
TRBV6-1	15	TRBJ1-4	.	.	TGTGCCAGCAGTCTACGGGACATAAGGAATGAAAAACTGTTTTTT	CASSLRDIRNEKLFF
TRBV18	15	TRBJ2-6	.	once	TGTGCCAGCTCATTAGACAGGTCTGGGGCCAACGTCCTGACTTTC	CASSLDRSGANVLTF
TRBV9	9	TRBJ1-2	TRBD1	.	TGTGCCAGCACCCCAGGGGGCCCCTTC	CASTPGGPF
TRBV11-3	16	TRBJ1-4	TRBD1	.	TGTGCCAGCAGCTTAGATCCGGGACAGGGGGCAGAAAAACTGTTTTTT	CASSLDPGQGAEKLFF
TRBV15	16	TRBJ1-1	.	once	TGTGCCACCAGCAGAGGGGGGAGGGGGATGAACACTGAAGCTTTCTTT	CATSRGGRGMNTEAFF
TRBV2	13	TRBJ2-1	.	.	TGTGCCAGCAAGACAGAAGACTACAATGAGCAGTTCTTC	CASKTEDYNEQFF
TRBV7-7	13	TRBJ2-3	.	.	TGTGCTAGCAGCTTCGAGAGGGGGGATACGCAGTATTTT	CASSFERGDTQYF
TRBV5-1	17	TRBJ2-5	TRBD2	once	TGCGCCAGCAGCCCTTATCTAGCGGGGGGCCACCAAGAGACCCAGTACTTC	CASSPYLAGGHQETQYF
TRBV5-1	15	TRBJ1-2	TRBD1	.	TGCGCCAGCAGCTCCTCCGGGACAGAACTCTATGGCTACACCTTC	CASSSSGTELYGYTF
TRBV5-1	15	TRBJ2-3	.	.	TGCGCCAGCAGCTTGGGATCCATTGGACAGCCTACGCAGTATTTT	CASSLGSIGQPTQYF
TRBV10-2	14	TRBJ1-5	.	.	TGCGCCAGCAGTGAAGACGGCCCAGGGCAGCCCCAGCATTTT	CASSEDGPGQPQHF
TRBV30	14	TRBJ2-7	TRBD1	.	TGTGCCTGGAGCGGGACAGGGTCTCGCCACGAGCAGTACTTC	CAWSGTGSRHEQYF
TRBV6-1	18	TRBJ1-6	.	.	TGTGCCAGCAGTGAAGCTTCCAGGGACTGGGACTATAATTCACCCCTCCACTTT	CASSEASRDWDYNSPLHF
TRBV10-3	14	TRBJ1-1	.	.	TGTGCCATCAGTGAGTCAGGGGGGAACACTGAAGCTTTCTTT	CAISESGGNTEAFF
TRBV11-3	14	TRBJ2-5	.	.	TGTGCCAGCAGCCGGCGGGCGGGCCAAGAGACCCAGTACTTC	CASSRRAGQETQYF
TRBV2	15	TRBJ2-1	TRBD1	.	TGTGCCAGCAGTCGGACAGGGGGAAAAAACAATGAGCAGTTCTTC	CASSRTGGKNNEQFF
TRBV4-1	15	TRBJ2-5	.	.	TGCGCCAGCAGCCAAGGAAACGGGGTTCAAGAGACCCAGTACTTC	CASSQGNGVQETQYF
TRBV19	14	TRBJ1-5	TRBD1	.	TGTGCCAGTAGTACCGGACAGGTATATCAGCCCCAGCATTTT	CASSTGQVYQPQHF
TRBV5-4	15	TRBJ1-2	TRBD1	.	TGTGCCAGCAGCTCCCCCAGAGGGGGCGATAATGGCTACACCTTC	CASSSPRGGDNGYTF
TRBV6-5	14	TRBJ2-5	TRBD2	.	TGTGCCAGCAGTTATAGCGGGGAGCAAGAGACCCAGTACTTC	CASSYSGEQETQYF
TRBV4-2	16	TRBJ2-1	TRBD2	.	TGTGCCAGCAGCCAAGTCGGCGGGGGGTGGAACAATGAGCAGTTCTTC	CASSQVGGGWNNEQFF
TRBV7-2	17	TRBJ2-2	TRBD2	.	TGTGCCAGCAGCCACCTAGCGGGGGCGGGTTACACCGGGGAGCTGTTTTTT	CASSHLAGAGYTGELFF
TRBV5-1	15	TRBJ1-6	.	once	TGCGCCAGCAGCCTACGGACCCCACAGGATTCACCCCTCCACTTT	CASSLRTPQDSPLHF
TRBV15	14	TRBJ2-7	.	.	TGTGCCACCAGCAGAGATGTGGGCTCTGGCGAGCAGTACTTC	CATSRDVGSGEQYF
TRBV10-3	18	TRBJ2-2	TRBD1	few	TGTGCCATCAGTGAGGTCGGCAGGGGGCGTAAAGGCACCGGGGAGCTGTTTTTT	CAISEVGRGRKGTGELFF
TRBV6-6	14	TRBJ1-5	.	.	TGTGCCAGCACTAAGGAGTCCAGCAATCAGCCCCAGCATTTT	CASTKESSNQPQHF
TRBV30	15	TRBJ1-3	.	.	TGTGCCTGGAGTGTACGGCGGGGCTCTGGAAACACCATATATTTT	CAWSVRRGSGNTIYF
TRBV7-9	18	TRBJ2-7	TRBD2	.	TGTGCCAGCAGCTTAGTGGGGTCCGGGACTAGCGGGATGTACGAGCAGTACTTC	CASSLVGSGTSGMYEQYF
TRBV7-9	13	TRBJ2-1	TRBD2	.	TGTGCCAGCAGCCCGACTAGCGGAGCGAAGCAGTTCTTC	CASSPTSGAKQFF
TRBV19	11	TRBJ1-3	.	few	TGTGCCAGCTACTCTGGAAACACCATATATTTT	CASYSGNTIYF
TRBV11-3	12	TRBJ2-5	.	.	TGTGCCAGCTGCAGGGTTCAGGAGACCCAGTACTTC	CASCRVQETQYF
TRBV6-5	14	TRBJ1-2	TRBD1	.	TGTGCCAGCAGTCCAGGGGGCTTATCGCGTGGCTACACCTTC	CASSPGGLSRGYTF